The clone carrying this T cell receptor (beta chain) has just one count. Authors' methods: Reference gene primer amplification gave nucleated cell count estimates. Sequenced by immunoSEQ multiplex PCR; TCRdb stores in-frame clones only, minus some. The V and J calls and the clone size are those of that table, but D and trimming were determined from the DNA. The sample yields about 190,000 clones, around 85% seen once. The data are from a study of blood T cell repertoires in COVID-19. The sequence derives from a woman in her fifties or sixties with acute or convalescent COVID-19. Source material: peripheral blood.

The CDR3 bases are TGCAGTGCTAGTACCGGACAGGGGGCGCGGGTAGCTTTCTTT. It yields the protein CSASTGQGARVAFF. The chain links TRBV20-1 to TRBJ1-1; 11 bases line up with TRBD1. The CDR3 loop spans 14 amino acids. Trimming removed 3 bases from V and 10 bases from J; junction bases left unmatched: 10. Germline CDR1 and CDR2: DFQATT and SNEGSKA (reference sequence).